The 24 T cell receptor beta chains below come from one sample, sequenced in a study of blood T cell repertoires in COVID-19. Repertoires were generated with immunoSEQ multiplex PCR, while TCRdb's copy carries only in-frame clones and drops some. The sample lists tens of thousands of clones; around 80% were seen once. Sequencing input: peripheral blood. These receptors came from a woman aged 55-69 years with acute or convalescent COVID-19.

The chain has TRBV7-2 and TRBJ1-1, with a tentative D call TRBD1 (5 bases). V gave up 6 bases and J gave up 1 base, with 12 bases separating them. Germline V gene data show CDR1 as SGHTA and CDR2 as FQGNSA. The CDR3 extends over 14 amino acids. This CDR3 is CASSKGHGNTEAFF. The CDR3 DNA reads as TGTGCCAGCAGTAAGGGGCATGGGAACACTGAAGCTTTCTTT.

The rearrangement links TRBV11-2 to TRBJ2-7, with D maybe TRBD2 (5 bases). The CDR3 extends over 14 amino acids. The V gene lost 5 bases and the J gene lost 0 bases, with 11 bases spanning the gap. Germline assignment: CDR1 SGHAT and CDR2 FQNNGV. In nucleotides, the CDR3 is TGTGCCAGCAGCCAACGGACTGCCTCCTACGAGCAGTACTTC. Translation: CASSQRTASYEQYF.

V is TRBV6-6 and J is TRBJ1-4; 9 positions match TRBD1. The germline CDR1 and CDR2 sequences are MNHNY and SVGAGI (reference sequence). V shed 5 bases and J 5 bases; nucleotides not matched to a gene: 12. CDR3 length: 17 amino acids. This chain's CDR3 is CASSLQSPGQGNEKLFF. The DNA of the CDR3 is TGTGCCAGCAGTCTCCAGTCACCGGGACAGGGAAATGAAAAACTGTTTTTT.

V and J are TRBV14 and TRBJ2-2, with TRBD2 identical over 11 bases. The germline gives CDR1 SGHDN, CDR2 FVKESK. This CDR3 is 17 amino acids long. V dropped 3 bases and J dropped 2; count of bases not matched to a gene: 5. This chain's CDR3 is CASSQPSGGPNTGELFF. The CDR3 region has the DNA TGTGCCAGCAGCCAGCCTAGCGGGGGGCCTAACACCGGGGAGCTGTTTTTT.

The chain couples TRBV29-1 to TRBJ1-2; TRBD1 might be the D (5 bases). The V gene lost 7 bases and the J gene lost 7 bases, with 13 bases spanning the gap. This CDR3 is 11 amino acids long. CDR1 is SQVTM, CDR2 ANQGSEA, per germline. CDR3 nucleotide sequence: TGCAGCGCTGGACATACCGGTGGCTACACCTTC. It yields the protein CSAGHTGGYTF. The full variable domain, its missing parts supplied by reference TRBV29-1 and TRBJ1-2, is SAVISQKPSRDICQRGTSLTIQCQVDSQVTMMFWYRQQPGQSLTLIATANQGSEATYESGFVIDKFPISRPNLTFSTLTVSNMSPEDSSIYLCSAGHTGGYTFGSGTRLTVV.

The V call is TRBV25-1, the J call TRBJ2-2, with D possibly TRBD1 on 6 matching bases. Germline CDR1 MGHDK, CDR2 SYGVNS. The CDR3 is made up of 13 amino acids. V lost 7 bases to trimming and J lost 4 bases, with 10 bases between them. The CDR3 coding sequence is TGTGCCAGCAACGACAGGTTCACCGGGGAGCTGTTTTTT. Translating it yields CASNDRFTGELFF.

DNA for the CDR3: TGTGCCAGCAGCGCGGGGGGCCTCCAAGAGACCCAGTACTTC. It yields the protein CASSAGGLQETQYF. The chain recombines TRBV7-2 with TRBJ2-5; 8 nucleotides match TRBD2. This CDR3 has 14 residues. Germline lookup yields CDR1 SGHTA and CDR2 FQGNSA. V was pared by 5 bases and J by 1 base, with 3 bases of the junction left unmatched.

This clone was observed a few times. The CDR3 nucleotides are TGCGCCAGCAGCTTCGGGGGCACAGATACGCAGTATTTT. It is translated as CASSFGGTDTQYF. The V gene is TRBV5-1, the J gene TRBJ2-3; TRBD2 is a possible D gene (5 bases). Trimming left V 2 bases short and J 1 base short, with 5 bases between. Germline V gene sequence: CDR1 SGHRS, CDR2 YFSETQ. CDR3 length: 13 residues.

The V gene is TRBV2, the J gene TRBJ1-1; a possible D gene is TRBD1 (6 bases). The germline V and J ends were trimmed by 9 bases and 6 bases, with 11 bases remaining between them. Germline CDR1 is SNHLY and CDR2 is FYNNEI. This CDR3 region has 11 residues. CDR3 bases: TGTGCCAGGGGCGGGGGCGCTGAAGCTTTCTTT. Its translation is CARGGGAEAFF.

CDR3 in DNA: TGTGCCAGCAGCCCCAGAAACAGGGCGCGCGGCTACACCTTC. This gives the protein CASSPRNRARGYTF. V usage is TRBV3-1 (or the pseudogene TRBV3-2) and J usage is TRBJ1-2; tentative D call: TRBD1 (6 bases). Germline-derived CDR1 and CDR2 are LGHDT and YNNKEL (reference sequence). This CDR3 comprises 14 residues. V gave up 4 bases and J gave up 8 bases, with 17 bases separating them.

The CDR3 DNA reads TGTGCCAGCAGCGTACCGACAAGTCCTCACTCCTACGAGCAGTACTTC. Its translation: CASSVPTSPHSYEQYF. The rearrangement links TRBV7-9 to TRBJ2-7, with D uncertain. Trimming took off 5 bases at V and 0 bases at J, with 17 bases between the two ends. The CDR3 is 16 residues long. Per germline, CDR1 SEHNR and CDR2 FQNEAQ (reference sequence). Full variable domain (outside the CDR3, taken from reference TRBV7-9 and TRBJ2-7): DTGVSQNPRHKITKRGQNVTFRCDPISEHNRLYWYRQTLGQGPEFLTYFQNEAQLEKSRLLSDRFSAERPKGSFSTLEIQRTEQGDSAMYLCASSVPTSPHSYEQYFGPGTRLTVT.

This clone was found once. The chain is built from TRBV9 and TRBJ1-6; 7 bases agree with TRBD1. Germline V gene sequence: CDR1 SGDLS, CDR2 YYNGEE. Losses at the gene ends were 4 bases for V and 12 bases for J; bases not matched to a gene: 10. CDR3 size: 14 residues. For the CDR3, the DNA is TGTGCCAGCAGCACGGGGGACAGATACGAACCCCTCCACTTT. This encodes CASSTGDRYEPLHF.

This chain connects TRBV10-2 to TRBJ2-7, with D unresolved. V lost 2 bases to trimming and J lost 6 bases, with 8 bases between them. The CDR3 has 12 amino acids. Germline V gives CDR1 WSHSY, CDR2 SAAADI. CDR3 bases: TGCGCCAGCAGTGAGCGAGGTGGCGAGCAGTACTTC. Translated, it gives CASSERGGEQYF.

V and J are TRBV29-1 and TRBJ1-2; D may be TRBD1 (5 bases). The CDR3 has 11 residues. V was pared by 6 bases and J by 2 bases, with 7 bases between. CDR1 is SQVTM and CDR2 is ANQGSEA in the germline V gene. In nucleotides, the CDR3 is TGCAGCGTGACAGACAACTATGGCTACACCTTC. This gives the protein CSVTDNYGYTF.

This clone was observed a handful of times. V is TRBV2 and J is TRBJ1-2, with D possibly matching TRBD1 (5 bases). CDR3 size: 14 residues. Germline V gene lookup returns CDR1 SNHLY and CDR2 FYNNEI. V was pared by 3 bases and J by 2 bases, with 10 bases between. CDR3 region: CASSERGFNYGYTF. The CDR3 DNA is TGTGCCAGCAGTGAGCGGGGGTTCAACTATGGCTACACCTTC.

This clone was detected once. CDR3: CSVLTGQEEKLFF. CDR3 nucleotides: TGCAGCGTTTTAACAGGGCAAGAGGAAAAACTGTTTTTT. The chain uses TRBV29-1 and TRBJ1-4; a weak D match, TRBD1 (6 bases). This CDR3 has 13 residues. Germline CDR1 reads SQVTM; CDR2 reads ANQGSEA. The V end lost 5 bases, the J end lost 8 bases, and 15 bases lay between the germline ends. Looking up the rest from reference TRBV29-1 and TRBJ1-4 gives the full variable domain: SAVISQKPSRDICQRGTSLTIQCQVDSQVTMMFWYRQQPGQSLTLIATANQGSEATYESGFVIDKFPISRPNLTFSTLTVSNMSPEDSSIYLCSVLTGQEEKLFFGSGTQLSVL.

The chain links TRBV3-1 (or the pseudogene TRBV3-2) to TRBJ1-6; D call uncertain. The CDR3 sequence is 14 residues long. CDR1 is LGHDT, CDR2 YNNKEL, per germline (reference sequence). V was shortened by 1 base and J by 6 bases, with 7 bases between the two germline ends. The CDR3 coding sequence is TGTGCCAGCAGCCAAGTACAGATTAATTCACCCCTCCACTTT. This encodes CASSQVQINSPLHF.

Remarks on this clone: Germline is not matched at one junction end, which may reflect a read error. V usage is TRBV30 and J usage is TRBJ1-2; D is unclear. This CDR3 contains 11 residues. Germline CDR1 GTSNPN, CDR2 SVGIG (reference sequence). The CDR3 loop reads CAWSVLKDRYF. The CDR3 coding sequence is TGTGCCTGGAGTGTACTAAAAGATAGGTACTTC.

This clone was seen just once. V and J are TRBV21-1 and TRBJ1-3; TRBD1, the table's D call, lacks a check against the DNA. TRBV21-1 is noted as a pseudogene. The CDR3 consists of 15 residues. In DNA form, the CDR3 reads TGTGCCAGCAGCTTACGACAGGGGGCAGGGGACACCATATATTTT. Protein: CASSLRQGAGDTIYF.

The V call is TRBV30, the J call TRBJ2-7; a possible D gene is TRBD1 (6 bases). The CDR3 runs to 14 residues. Trimming removed 3 bases at V and 0 bases at J, with 12 bases between. CDR1 GTSNPN and CDR2 SVGIG come from the germline V gene (reference sequence). CDR3 sequence: CAWSRGGFSYEQYF. The CDR3 bases are TGTGCCTGGAGCAGGGGTGGCTTCTCCTACGAGCAGTACTTC.

V gene TRBV11-3 combines with J gene TRBJ1-1; D is undetermined. The V end was cut by 6 bases, the J end by 2 bases, with 10 bases between. Germline V gene sequence: CDR1 SGHNT, CDR2 YENEEA. The CDR3 loop spans 13 amino acids. The CDR3 protein is CASSWERNTEAFF. Here the CDR3 DNA reads TGTGCCAGCAGTTGGGAGAGAAACACTGAAGCTTTCTTT.

V usage is TRBV19 and J usage is TRBJ2-6, with D tentatively TRBD1 (6 bases). V shed 4 bases and J shed 4 bases, with 11 bases lying between them. Germline CDR1 reads LNHDA; CDR2 reads SQIVND (reference sequence). The CDR3 loop spans 15 amino acids. The CDR3 reads CASSTTGLGANVLTF. CDR3 in DNA: TGTGCCAGTAGTACGACAGGATTGGGGGCCAACGTCCTGACTTTC.

This sequence joins TRBV24-1 and TRBJ2-1; 10 nucleotides agree with TRBD2. V trimming: 1 base; J trimming: 2 bases; junction bases outside the gene matches: 1. The CDR3 sequence is 16 residues long. Germline V gives CDR1 KGHDR, CDR2 SFDVKD. CDR3: CATSDLSGGAYNEQFF. DNA for the CDR3: TGTGCCACCAGTGATTTAAGCGGGGGGGCCTACAATGAGCAGTTCTTC.

The gene calls are TRBV11-2 and TRBJ1-4; no definite D call. This CDR3 spans 14 amino acids. Germline assignment: CDR1 SGHAT and CDR2 FQNNGV. Trimming left V 10 bases short and J 3 bases short, with 15 bases between. The DNA of the CDR3 is TGTGCCACCAGACGGGATATAGCTAATGAAAAACTGTTTTTT. Translated, it gives CATRRDIANEKLFF.